This TCR beta chain was sequenced for a study of blood T cells in healthy people across ages. The study, taken as a whole, reports: Long-lived donors carried more naive CD4+ cells and greater diversity than aged donors.

A second roughly 6 to 11 cycle PCR used barcoded and J-beta primers. One entry per CDR3 protein results from TCRdb running MiXCR on the 5' RACE reads. The data hold roughly 700,000 distinct CDR3 sequences, with 25% observed a single time. Isolating PBMCs gave at least 6.5 million of these cells per sample. This CDR3 is 15 amino acids long. In germline, CDR1 is MNHEY, CDR2 SVGEGT. J was trimmed by 4 bases and V by 7 bases; bases with no gene match: 8. Details on this clonotype: Its antigen is undetermined.

This sample was shared with a second study, whose subject was T cells of mothers and their children. That paper adds: A few healthy Caucasian mothers, along with their six children, were the donors. At a sensitivity of about 92 clones per million clonotypes, no persistent microchimeric T cell clones appeared.

This receptor was taken from a boy between 5 and 17 years old in good health. The chain uses TRBV6-2 or TRBV6-3 and TRBJ1-5; 9 nucleotides match TRBD1. The sequencing sample was made of blood. Here the CDR3 reads CASTSPGQGNQPQHF. The CDR3 coding sequence is TGTGCCAGCACCTCCCCGGGACAGGGAAATCAGCCCCAGCATTTT.